The entry below describes one T cell receptor beta chain. The target antigen is unknown. This entry belongs to a study of cytomegalovirus exposure and HLA in healthy donors. General study points: V- and J-gene trimming in TCR beta was tied to a missense DCLRE1C variant by an analysis performed later. Researchers reported from a later analysis that most CMV-associated TCR beta chains appeared HLA-restricted.

PCR primers comprised 60 Vbeta and 13 Jbeta primers. Measured with immunoSEQ multiplex PCR; TCRdb has only the in-frame clones, and not every one. The data contain some 40,000 clones, under 70% of them singletons. The source is a man in his 60s in good health and CMV-seropositive. What was sequenced was PBMCs.

The CDR3 region is CASRPVSTSGGYEQFF. DNA for the CDR3: TGTGCCAGTAGGCCAGTTTCGACTAGCGGGGGATATGAGCAGTTCTTC. This chain joins TRBV19 and TRBJ2-1, with TRBD2 matching 12 bases. Germline V gene sequence: CDR1 LNHDA, CDR2 SQIVND (reference sequence). V dropped 6 bases and J dropped 8; count of bases not matched to a gene: 11. This CDR3 region has 16 residues.